These 18 T cell receptor beta chains share one sample of origin, sequenced in a study of T cell responses to AZD1222 COVID-19 vaccine. Produced via immunoSEQ multiplex PCR; TCRdb's table is partial and in-frame only. This repertoire shows about 120,000 clones, about 85% found once; its top ten account for around 6%. Material: peripheral blood, obtained on day 0 of AZD1222 vaccination. The receptors come from an adult in good health.

The chain has TRBV28 and TRBJ1-3; no definite D call. Germline CDR1 reads MDHEN; CDR2 reads SYDVKM. V lost 10 bases and J 2 bases, leaving 12 bases between the germline ends. The CDR3 totals 13 residues. The CDR3: CATYLGPGNTIYF. The CDR3 DNA is TGTGCCACCTATCTGGGCCCTGGAAACACCATATATTTT.

This chain joins TRBV30 and TRBJ1-1; D might be TRBD1 (5 bases). From germline, CDR1 is GTSNPN and CDR2 SVGIG (reference sequence). CDR3 length: 14 residues. V lost 3 bases, J lost 1 base, and 12 bases lay in between. This chain's CDR3 is CAWSPRGGNTEAFF. DNA of the CDR3: TGTGCCTGGAGCCCCCGCGGGGGGAACACTGAAGCTTTCTTT.

The chain employs TRBV14 and TRBJ2-2, with unresolved D. The CDR3 sequence is 16 residues long. The germline CDR1 and CDR2 sequences are SGHDN and FVKESK. V lost 2 bases to trimming and J lost 2 bases, with 12 bases between them. CDR3 sequence reads: CASSQNVGSNTGELFF. The CDR3 DNA sequence: TGTGCCAGCAGCCAAAACGTTGGCAGCAACACCGGGGAGCTGTTTTTT.

This clone was seen only once. This chain joins TRBV14 and TRBJ1-1; D unclear. V was clipped by 3 bases and J by 12 bases, with 20 bases between them. CDR1 and CDR2 from the germline V gene are SGHDN and FVKESK. This CDR3 contains 14 residues. CDR3: CASSHSNPADLTFF. In DNA, the CDR3 is TGTGCCAGCAGCCACTCCAACCCGGCGGACTTAACTTTCTTT.

CDR3 in DNA: TGTGCCAGCCGCCTGACAGGGTGGGAAAAACTGTTTTTT. It yields the protein CASRLTGWEKLFF. The rearrangement links TRBV12-3 or TRBV12-4 to TRBJ1-4, with TRBD1 matching over 7 bases. The V and J ends lost 8 bases and 8 bases, in that order; junction bases with no gene match: 8. This CDR3 spans 13 amino acids.

This clone was seen a single time. This rearrangement joins TRBV12-3 or TRBV12-4 to TRBJ1-2; D unresolved. V lost 3 bases, J lost 5 bases, and 10 bases lay in between. This CDR3 is built from 13 residues. DNA for the CDR3: TGTGCCAGCAGTTTCCGGAGGGAGTATGGCTACACCTTC. The encoded protein is CASSFRREYGYTF.

This clone was seen once. The DNA for the CDR3 is TGTGCTAGTGGCCGACAGGGATTGGACACTGAAGCTTTCTTT. This translates into CASGRQGLDTEAFF. The rearrangement links TRBV12-5 to TRBJ1-1; 7 positions match TRBD1. V shed 6 bases and J 3 bases; nucleotides not matched to a gene: 7. This CDR3 is 14 amino acids long. The germline V gene encodes CDR1 LGHNT and CDR2 FRNRAP.

V usage is TRBV7-2 and J usage is TRBJ1-4; D gene uncertain. The CDR3 spans 14 residues. Trimming removed 6 bases at V and 2 bases at J, with 10 bases between. The germline gives CDR1 SGHTA, CDR2 FQGNSA. The chain's CDR3 is CASRPGLTNEKLFF. The CDR3 bases are TGTGCCAGCAGGCCGGGCTTGACTAATGAAAAACTGTTTTTT.

The V gene is TRBV7-9, the J gene TRBJ2-1; 11 nucleotides agree with TRBD1. V was pared by 4 bases and J by 9 bases, with 8 bases of the junction left unmatched. Germline V CDR1 and CDR2: SEHNR, FQNEAQ (reference sequence). The length of the CDR3 is 15 residues. The CDR3, as DNA: TGTGCCAGCAGCTCGATCGGACAGGGGGCGAGTGAGCAGTTCTTC. This sequence encodes CASSSIGQGASEQFF. Looking up the rest from reference TRBV7-9 and TRBJ2-1 gives the full variable domain: DTGVSQNPRHKITKRGQNVTFRCDPISEHNRLYWYRQTLGQGPEFLTYFQNEAQLEKSRLLSDRFSAERPKGSFSTLEIQRTEQGDSAMYLCASSSIGQGASEQFFGPGTRLTVL.

The chain carries TRBV7-6 and TRBJ1-1; D not resolved. V gave up 1 base and J gave up 5 bases, with 14 bases separating them. The length of the CDR3 is 15 residues. CDR1 is SGHVS, CDR2 FNYEAQ, per germline. The CDR3 DNA follows: TGTGCCAGCAGCTTAGAGGAGGGAGGCCATACTGAAGCTTTCTTT. Translating it yields CASSLEEGGHTEAFF.

As regards this clone: Distinct nucleotide sequences in the sample also encode this CDR3. The V and J genes are TRBV12-3 or TRBV12-4 and TRBJ2-5; weak D call: TRBD2 (5 bases). The V gene lost 5 bases and the J gene lost 5 bases, with 12 bases spanning the gap. CDR3 length: 13 residues. CDR3 residues: CASSLAGVETQYF. The CDR3 DNA follows: TGTGCCAGCAGTCTCGCCGGGGTTGAGACCCAGTACTTC.

This clone was picked up a small number of times. V and J are TRBV9 and TRBJ2-3; D is ambiguous. Between the trimmed V and J ends, which lost 0 bases and 4 bases, there was a span of 6 bases. The CDR3 totals 13 residues. Germline V CDR1 and CDR2: SGDLS, YYNGEE. CDR3 nucleotide sequence: TGTGCCAGCAGCGTAGGGGTCGCAGATACGCAGTATTTT. Translating it yields CASSVGVADTQYF.

The chain joins TRBV25-1 to TRBJ1-1, with no clear D. The ends were cut back, 0 bases at V and 7 bases at J, with 15 bases in the middle. The CDR3 consists of 15 residues. Germline V gene lookup returns CDR1 MGHDK and CDR2 SYGVNS. The CDR3 region has the DNA TGTGCCAGCAGTGAATACCACGGTTCAAAGAGTGAAGCTTTCTTT. The encoded protein is CASSEYHGSKSEAFF.

The DNA of the CDR3 is TGCGCCAGCAAGCCCTTTATGAACACTGAAGCTTTCTTT. Protein sequence: CASKPFMNTEAFF. The rearrangement joins TRBV5-1 to TRBJ1-1, with D unclear. CDR1 is SGHRS and CDR2 is YFSETQ in the germline V gene. The CDR3 spans 13 residues. The V and J ends lost 6 bases and 0 bases respectively, with 9 bases between them.

This clone was found once. V gene TRBV2 combines with J gene TRBJ2-3; TRBD2 matches at 10 bases. The germline gives CDR1 SNHLY, CDR2 FYNNEI. The trim removed 0 bases at V and 8 bases at J, leaving 5 bases unmatched. This CDR3 is built from 15 residues. The CDR3 region is CASSEASGGWGTQYF. The CDR3 coding sequence is TGTGCCAGCAGTGAAGCTAGCGGGGGGTGGGGTACGCAGTATTTT.

The chain recombines TRBV6-2 or TRBV6-3 with TRBJ1-1; D ambiguous. V was trimmed by 2 bases and J by 1 base, leaving 11 bases between them. This CDR3 region has 15 residues. The germline CDR1 and CDR2 sequences are MNHEY and SVGEGT. The CDR3 loop is CASSYEASRNTEAFF. CDR3 nucleotides: TGTGCCAGCAGTTACGAGGCTAGCAGGAACACTGAAGCTTTCTTT.

This clone was observed once. The chain is built from TRBV15 and TRBJ1-6; 8 nucleotides line up with TRBD1. This CDR3 has 15 amino acids. Germline-derived CDR1 and CDR2 are LNHNV and YYDKDF (reference sequence). Germline trimming cut 1 base from V and 7 bases from J; bases unmatched to any gene: 3. Written as DNA, the CDR3 is TGTGCCACCAGCAGAGTACAGGGGGGCAATTCACCCCTCCACTTT. Encoded protein: CATSRVQGGNSPLHF.

This chain links TRBV12-3 or TRBV12-4 with TRBJ2-3; no definite D call. The V and J ends lost 3 bases and 6 bases respectively, with 7 bases between them. The CDR3 length is 12 residues. CDR3 loop: CASSFHGDTQYF. CDR3 sequence (DNA): TGTGCCAGCAGTTTCCACGGGGATACGCAGTATTTT.